This is a list of T cell receptor beta chains from one sample in a study of T cells in Graves' hyperthyroidism and ophthalmopathy. One entry per CDR3 protein, called by TCRdb with MiXCR from the multiplex PCR reads. The repertoire holds about 400,000 distinct CDR3 sequences, with roughly an eighth as singletons. Sequencing was performed on blood. These receptors all stem from a woman younger than 30 with Graves' hyperthyroidism. Each CDR3 is given with its conserved first and last residue. The order of the fields is CDR3 length, V gene, D gene, J gene, clone size, CDR3 protein, CDR3 DNA. A D gene is named only where the DNA matches it firmly. Expanded clones are given a class, and other clones once, few, many or no size at all.

cdr3_length: 13; v_call: TRBV19; d_call: NA; j_call: TRBJ1-1; clone_size: many; cdr3_aa: CASKAHTNTEAFF; cdr3_nt: TGTGCCAGTAAAGCACACACGAACACTGAAGCTTTCTTT
cdr3_length: 15; v_call: TRBV19; d_call: TRBD2; j_call: TRBJ2-1; clone_size: NA; cdr3_aa: CASSISGSHYNEQFF; cdr3_nt: TGTGCCAGTAGTATTAGCGGGAGTCACTACAATGAGCAGTTCTTC
cdr3_length: 15; v_call: TRBV5-8; d_call: NA; j_call: TRBJ1-2; clone_size: NA; cdr3_aa: CASSLVARVASGHTF; cdr3_nt: TGTGCCAGCAGCTTGGTGGCAAGGGTGGCTAGTGGCCACACCTTC
cdr3_length: 14; v_call: TRBV10-3; d_call: NA; j_call: TRBJ1-1; clone_size: many; cdr3_aa: CAITSGGSRTEAFF; cdr3_nt: TGTGCCATCACCAGCGGGGGATCGCGAACTGAAGCTTTCTTT
cdr3_length: 14; v_call: TRBV27; d_call: TRBD1; j_call: TRBJ2-1; clone_size: many; cdr3_aa: CASSFEPGTAEQFF; cdr3_nt: TGTGCCAGCAGTTTCGAACCCGGGACAGCCGAGCAGTTCTTC
cdr3_length: 17; v_call: TRBV12-3/TRBV12-4; d_call: NA; j_call: TRBJ2-3; clone_size: many; cdr3_aa: CASSLAGGRGNTDTQYF; cdr3_nt: TGTGCCAGCAGTTTAGCGGGCGGACGGGGGAACACAGATACGCAGTATTTT
cdr3_length: 14; v_call: TRBV10-1; d_call: NA; j_call: TRBJ2-3; clone_size: NA; cdr3_aa: CASSAGTSRDTQYF; cdr3_nt: TGCGCCAGCAGTGCGGGGACGTCGAGGGATACGCAGTATTTT
cdr3_length: 12; v_call: TRBV10-2; d_call: NA; j_call: TRBJ1-1; clone_size: NA; cdr3_aa: CASSDGGPEAFF; cdr3_nt: TGCGCCAGCAGTGATGGGGGACCTGAAGCTTTCTTT
cdr3_length: 16; v_call: TRBV18; d_call: TRBD2; j_call: TRBJ2-1; clone_size: many; cdr3_aa: CASSPIAGSGYNEQFF; cdr3_nt: TGTGCCAGCTCTCCCATAGCGGGAAGTGGGTACAATGAGCAGTTCTTC
cdr3_length: 12; v_call: TRBV11-2; d_call: NA; j_call: TRBJ2-3; clone_size: many; cdr3_aa: CASSRSSDTQYF; cdr3_nt: TGTGCCAGCAGCCGGAGTTCGGATACGCAGTATTTT
cdr3_length: 16; v_call: TRBV5-1; d_call: TRBD2; j_call: TRBJ2-2; clone_size: NA; cdr3_aa: CASSLAGGPGTGELFF; cdr3_nt: TGCGCCAGCAGCTTAGCGGGAGGGCCCGGCACCGGGGAGCTGTTTTTT
cdr3_length: 15; v_call: TRBV7-6; d_call: TRBD1; j_call: TRBJ2-1; clone_size: many; cdr3_aa: CASSLAADRVHEQFF; cdr3_nt: TGTGCCAGCAGCTTAGCTGCTGACAGGGTCCATGAGCAGTTCTTC
cdr3_length: 16; v_call: TRBV12-3/TRBV12-4; d_call: NA; j_call: TRBJ2-5; clone_size: NA; cdr3_aa: CASSFSSTGVGETQYF; cdr3_nt: TGTGCCAGCAGTTTTAGTAGCACAGGTGTAGGAGAGACCCAGTACTTC
cdr3_length: 14; v_call: TRBV6-1; d_call: TRBD1; j_call: TRBJ1-5; clone_size: few; cdr3_aa: CASIQQGGNQPQHF; cdr3_nt: TGTGCCAGCATTCAACAGGGGGGGAATCAGCCCCAGCATTTT
cdr3_length: 14; v_call: TRBV12-3/TRBV12-4; d_call: NA; j_call: TRBJ1-5; clone_size: many; cdr3_aa: CASSPNRVDQPQHF; cdr3_nt: TGTGCCAGCAGCCCGAACAGGGTTGACCAGCCCCAGCATTTT
cdr3_length: 15; v_call: TRBV11-2; d_call: NA; j_call: TRBJ1-4; clone_size: many; cdr3_aa: CASSLGWTEGEKLFF; cdr3_nt: TGTGCCAGCAGCTTAGGGTGGACCGAGGGTGAAAAACTGTTTTTT
cdr3_length: 16; v_call: TRBV6-1; d_call: TRBD2; j_call: TRBJ2-2; clone_size: NA; cdr3_aa: CASIALPGLEAGELFF; cdr3_nt: TGTGCCAGCATCGCTCTGCCGGGACTAGAAGCCGGGGAGCTGTTTTTT
cdr3_length: 15; v_call: TRBV7-6; d_call: TRBD1; j_call: TRBJ2-7; clone_size: NA; cdr3_aa: CASSPGTADSYEQYF; cdr3_nt: TGTGCCAGCAGCCCGGGGACAGCAGATTCCTACGAGCAGTACTTC
cdr3_length: 15; v_call: TRBV11-2; d_call: TRBD2; j_call: TRBJ2-7; clone_size: NA; cdr3_aa: CASSVVLAELHEQYF; cdr3_nt: TGTGCCAGCAGCGTAGTACTAGCGGAGCTTCACGAGCAGTACTTC
cdr3_length: 15; v_call: TRBV7-2; d_call: NA; j_call: TRBJ1-3; clone_size: NA; cdr3_aa: CASSLALTTGNTIYF; cdr3_nt: TGTGCCAGCAGCTTAGCTCTGACAACTGGAAACACCATATATTTT
cdr3_length: 12; v_call: TRBV28; d_call: NA; j_call: TRBJ2-7; clone_size: many; cdr3_aa: CASSPRDYEQYF; cdr3_nt: TGTGCCAGCAGTCCCAGGGACTACGAGCAGTACTTC
cdr3_length: 15; v_call: TRBV2; d_call: TRBD2; j_call: TRBJ2-1; clone_size: many; cdr3_aa: CASSDALAGRNEQFF; cdr3_nt: TGTGCCAGCAGTGACGCGCTAGCGGGGCGCAATGAGCAGTTCTTC
cdr3_length: 15; v_call: TRBV14; d_call: NA; j_call: TRBJ2-1; clone_size: NA; cdr3_aa: CASSQGERSYNEQFF; cdr3_nt: TGTGCCAGCAGCCAAGGGGAAAGGTCCTACAATGAGCAGTTCTTC
cdr3_length: 16; v_call: TRBV7-6; d_call: TRBD2; j_call: TRBJ2-7; clone_size: many; cdr3_aa: CASSLGGTSGIYEQYF; cdr3_nt: TGTGCCAGCAGCTTAGGGGGGACTAGCGGGATCTACGAGCAGTACTTC
cdr3_length: 15; v_call: TRBV27; d_call: NA; j_call: TRBJ1-4; clone_size: NA; cdr3_aa: CASSLRARGNEKLFF; cdr3_nt: TGTGCCAGCAGTTTGAGGGCTCGGGGTAATGAAAAACTGTTTTTT
cdr3_length: 15; v_call: TRBV5-1; d_call: TRBD1; j_call: TRBJ1-1; clone_size: NA; cdr3_aa: CASSLGGQGPPEAFF; cdr3_nt: TGCGCCAGCAGCTTGGGGGGACAGGGCCCACCTGAAGCTTTCTTT
cdr3_length: 15; v_call: TRBV3-1; d_call: NA; j_call: TRBJ2-3; clone_size: many; cdr3_aa: CASSQEGGSADTQYF; cdr3_nt: TGTGCCAGCAGCCAAGAAGGAGGGTCGGCAGATACGCAGTATTTT
cdr3_length: 12; v_call: TRBV28; d_call: NA; j_call: TRBJ2-1; clone_size: many; cdr3_aa: CASGRIAREQFF; cdr3_nt: TGTGCCAGCGGGCGGATAGCACGGGAGCAGTTCTTC
cdr3_length: 14; v_call: TRBV6-1; d_call: NA; j_call: TRBJ1-6; clone_size: NA; cdr3_aa: CASLPGNFNSPLHF; cdr3_nt: TGTGCCAGCTTGCCGGGGAATTTTAATTCACCCCTCCACTTT
cdr3_length: 13; v_call: TRBV10-1; d_call: NA; j_call: TRBJ1-1; clone_size: few; cdr3_aa: CAKTTCLDTEAFF; cdr3_nt: TGCGCCAAAACGACCTGCTTAGACACTGAAGCTTTCTTT
cdr3_length: 13; v_call: TRBV30; d_call: NA; j_call: TRBJ2-7; clone_size: many; cdr3_aa: CAWRTGGSYEQYF; cdr3_nt: TGTGCCTGGAGGACAGGAGGATCCTACGAGCAGTACTTC